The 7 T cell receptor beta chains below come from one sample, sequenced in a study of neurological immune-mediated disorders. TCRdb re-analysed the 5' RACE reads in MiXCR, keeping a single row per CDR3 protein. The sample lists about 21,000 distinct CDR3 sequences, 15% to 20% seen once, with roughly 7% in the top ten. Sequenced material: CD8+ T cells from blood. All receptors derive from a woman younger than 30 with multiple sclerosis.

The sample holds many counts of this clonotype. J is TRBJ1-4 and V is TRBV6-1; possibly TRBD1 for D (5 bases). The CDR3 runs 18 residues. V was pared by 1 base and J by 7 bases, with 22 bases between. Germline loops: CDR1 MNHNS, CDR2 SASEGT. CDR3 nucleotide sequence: TGTGCCAGCAGTGAAGTGGGGGTTCTCCGGGTCTTCCGTGAAAAACTGTTTTTT. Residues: CASSEVGVLRVFREKLFF.

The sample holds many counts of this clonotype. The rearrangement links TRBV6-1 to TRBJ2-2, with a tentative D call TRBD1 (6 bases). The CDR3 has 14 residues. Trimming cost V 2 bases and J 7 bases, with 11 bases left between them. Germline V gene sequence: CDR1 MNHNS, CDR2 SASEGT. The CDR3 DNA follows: TGTGCCAGCAGTGAACACGACAGGAACGGGGAGCTGTTTTTT. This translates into CASSEHDRNGELFF.

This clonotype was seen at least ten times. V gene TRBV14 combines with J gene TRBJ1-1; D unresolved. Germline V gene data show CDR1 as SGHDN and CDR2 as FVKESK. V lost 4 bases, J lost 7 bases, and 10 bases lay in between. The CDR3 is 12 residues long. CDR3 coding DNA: TGTGCCAGCAGCCTTCGAACTGATGAAGCTTTCTTT. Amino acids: CASSLRTDEAFF. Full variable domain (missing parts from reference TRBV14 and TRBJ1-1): EAGVTQFPSHSVIEKGQTVTLRCDPISGHDNLYWYRRVMGKEIKFLLHFVKESKQDESGMPNNRFLAERTGGTYSTLKVQPAELEDSGVYFCASSLRTDEAFFGQGTRLTVV.

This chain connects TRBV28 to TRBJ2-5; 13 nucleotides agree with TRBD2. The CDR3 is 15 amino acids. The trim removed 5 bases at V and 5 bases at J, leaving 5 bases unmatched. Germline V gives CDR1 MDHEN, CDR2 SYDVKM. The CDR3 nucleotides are TGTGCCAGCAGTCCTCGACTAGCGGGGGGCGAGACCCAGTACTTC. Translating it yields CASSPRLAGGETQYF. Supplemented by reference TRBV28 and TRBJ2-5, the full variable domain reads DVKVTQSSRYLVKRTGEKVFLECVQDMDHENMFWYRQDPGLGLRLIYFSYDVKMKEKGDIPEGYSVSREKKERFSLILESASTNQTSMYLCASSPRLAGGETQYFGPGTRLLVL.

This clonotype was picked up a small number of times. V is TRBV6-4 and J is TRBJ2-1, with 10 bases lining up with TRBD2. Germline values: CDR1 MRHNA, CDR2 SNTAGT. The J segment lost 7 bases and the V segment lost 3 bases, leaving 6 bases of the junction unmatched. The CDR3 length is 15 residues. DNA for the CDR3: TGTGCCAGCAGTGAATCGCTAGCGGGAGTGAATGAGCAGTTCTTC. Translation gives CASSESLAGVNEQFF.

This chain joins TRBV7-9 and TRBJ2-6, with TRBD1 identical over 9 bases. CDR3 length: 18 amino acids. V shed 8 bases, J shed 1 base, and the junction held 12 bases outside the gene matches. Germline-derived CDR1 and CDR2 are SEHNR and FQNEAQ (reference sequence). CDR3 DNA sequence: TGTGCCAGCCGAGACGCCTGGGACAGGGCGTCTGGGGCCAACGTCCTGACTTTC. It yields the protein CASRDAWDRASGANVLTF.

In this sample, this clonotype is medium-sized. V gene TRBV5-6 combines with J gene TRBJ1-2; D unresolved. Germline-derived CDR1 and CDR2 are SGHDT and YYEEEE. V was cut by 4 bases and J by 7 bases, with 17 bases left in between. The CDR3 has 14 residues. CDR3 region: CASSTSGVGSGYTF. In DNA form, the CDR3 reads TGTGCCAGCAGCACCTCTGGTGTTGGTTCTGGCTACACCTTC. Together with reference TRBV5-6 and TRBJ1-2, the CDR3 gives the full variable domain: DAGVTQSPTHLIKTRGQQVTLRCSPKSGHDTVSWYQQALGQGPQFIFQYYEEEERQRGNFPDRFSGHQFPNYSSELNVNALLLGDSALYLCASSTSGVGSGYTFGSGTRLTVV.